The next 23 T cell receptor beta chains were all read from a single sample in a study of shared clonotypes between healthy human individuals. Terminally differentiated effector memory CD45RA+ cells were left out of the naive CD8 fraction, which was CD45RO-negative and positively selected for CCR7. The protocol was immunoSEQ multiplex PCR, while the TCRdb copy is restricted to in-frame clones and leaves out a portion. Here the sample spans 2 million or so clones, about 95% being singletons. Sequencing was performed on naive CD8+ T cells sorted from blood. These receptors came from a young man in good health.

The chain links TRBV7-3 to TRBJ2-2; 9 bases line up with TRBD1. CDR1 and CDR2 from the germline V gene are SGHTA and FQGTGA. The CDR3 has 15 amino acids. Trimming cost V 5 bases and J 3 bases; bases outside gene matches: 4. The CDR3 DNA follows: TGTGCCAGCAGCCCGGGACAGGGATACACCGGGGAGCTGTTTTTT. Its translation is CASSPGQGYTGELFF. The full variable domain, in which reference TRBV7-3 and TRBJ2-2 provide the parts outside the CDR3, is GAGVSQTPSNKVTEKGKYVELRCDPISGHTALYWYRQSLGQGPEFLIYFQGTGAADDSGLPNDRFFAVRPEGSVSTLKIQRTERGDSAVYLCASSPGQGYTGELFFGEGSRLTVL.

The chain combines TRBV7-9 with TRBJ2-1, with 16 bases matching TRBD2. CDR3 length: 17 amino acids. CDR1 and CDR2 (germline): SEHNR, FQNEAQ (reference sequence). J gave up 5 bases and V 5 bases, and 6 bases lay outside the gene matches. CDR3 sequence (DNA): TGTGCCAGCAGCGCCGGGACTAGCGGGGGGGCGAACAATGAGCAGTTCTTC. Its protein is CASSAGTSGGANNEQFF.

The rearrangement uses TRBV5-1 and TRBJ2-1; D might be TRBD1 or TRBD2, each matching 5 bases. The CDR3 is 14 amino acids. Germline loops: CDR1 SGHRS, CDR2 YFSETQ. V was pared by 7 bases and J by 5 bases, with 16 bases between. The CDR3 reads CASHRGAFDNEQFF. The DNA of the CDR3 is TGCGCCAGCCATCGAGGGGCCTTCGACAATGAGCAGTTCTTC.

This chain joins TRBV7-9 and TRBJ2-1, with TRBD1 matching over 9 bases. The junction had 10 bases not matched to a gene; V was cut back by 3 bases and J by 4 bases. CDR3 size: 17 residues. The V gene's germline CDR1 is SEHNR and CDR2 FQNEAQ (reference sequence). CDR3 DNA sequence: TGTGCCAGCAGCTTGACTCAGGGACAGGGACTTTACAATGAGCAGTTCTTC. This translates into CASSLTQGQGLYNEQFF.

The genes are TRBV4-3 and TRBJ2-1, with TRBD2 matching 10 bases. After removal of 2 bases from V and 15 bases from J, the junction contained 13 bases not matched to a gene. This CDR3 comprises 15 residues. Germline assignment: CDR1 LGHNA and CDR2 YSLEER. The CDR3: CASSQRPEREGPLFF. The CDR3 nucleotides are TGCGCCAGCAGCCAACGGCCTGAGCGGGAGGGCCCATTGTTCTTC.

The gene calls are TRBV27 and TRBJ2-7; 7 bases align to TRBD2. After removal of 0 bases from V and 0 bases from J, the junction contained 11 bases not matched to a gene. Germline-derived CDR1 and CDR2 are MNHEY and SMNVEV (reference sequence). CDR3 size: 18 residues. CDR3 in DNA: TGTGCCAGCAGTTTATCGTATGGCGGGAGCGCAAGCTCCTACGAGCAGTACTTC. It translates to CASSLSYGGSASSYEQYF.

J is TRBJ2-1 and V is TRBV4-3, with 10 bases fitting TRBD2. Germline V gene lookup returns CDR1 LGHNA and CDR2 YSLEER. The J segment lost 7 bases and the V segment lost 0 bases, leaving 15 bases of the junction unmatched. CDR3 size: 19 residues. The CDR3 DNA reads TGCGCCAGCAGCCAAGAAGTTGGGCCCCTAGCGGGAGTGAGGAATGAGCAGTTCTTC. This gives the protein CASSQEVGPLAGVRNEQFF.

The J gene is TRBJ2-4, the V gene TRBV5-1, with D perhaps matching TRBD2 (6 bases). V was clipped by 5 bases and J by 0 bases, with 27 bases between them. CDR1 and CDR2 (germline): SGHRS, YFSETQ. This CDR3 contains 20 residues. This CDR3 is CASSLSSGDRITLAKNIQYF. The CDR3 DNA is TGCGCCAGCAGTCTGAGTTCGGGGGATCGGATTACACTAGCCAAAAACATTCAGTACTTC.

The rearrangement uses TRBV19 and TRBJ1-6, with 8 bases identical to TRBD1. Germline V gene lookup returns CDR1 LNHDA and CDR2 SQIVND (reference sequence). V lost 7 bases, J lost 8 bases, and 7 bases stayed unmatched. The CDR3 runs to 14 residues. The CDR3, as DNA: TGTGCCAGTAATCCCCGGACAGGGTATTCACCCCTCCACTTT. Translated, it gives CASNPRTGYSPLHF. Variable domain in full (rest from reference TRBV19 and TRBJ1-6): DGGITQSPKYLFRKEGQNVTLSCEQNLNHDAMYWYRQDPGQGLRLIYYSQIVNDFQKGDIAEGYSVSREKKESFPLTVTSAQKNPTAFYLCASNPRTGYSPLHFGNGTRLTVT.

The rearrangement joins TRBV7-9 to TRBJ2-6; no clear D gene. CDR3 length: 14 residues. V was cut by 7 bases and J by 2 bases, with 9 bases left in between. Germline CDR1 and CDR2: SEHNR and FQNEAQ (reference sequence). The CDR3 sequence: CASTTVTGANVLTF. The CDR3 DNA reads as TGTGCCAGCACCACCGTAACTGGGGCCAACGTCCTGACTTTC.

The V and J genes are TRBV6-4 and TRBJ2-3; D is undetermined. This CDR3 is 15 amino acids long. Germline values: CDR1 MRHNA, CDR2 SNTAGT. The V end was cut by 3 bases, the J end by 0 bases, with 10 bases between. The CDR3 reads CASSERPTSTDTQYF. Here the CDR3 DNA reads TGTGCCAGCAGTGAAAGGCCCACTAGCACAGATACGCAGTATTTT.

The chain has TRBV7-9 and TRBJ2-7, with D unclear. Germline V gene lookup returns CDR1 SEHNR and CDR2 FQNEAQ (reference sequence). The CDR3 has 14 residues. The V gene lost 1 base and the J gene lost 3 bases, with 10 bases spanning the gap. The CDR3 DNA reads as TGTGCCAGCAGCTTAGGGTCGTTATACTACGAGCAGTACTTC. Protein sequence: CASSLGSLYYEQYF.

On this clone itself: Other DNA sequences in the sample encode the same CDR3. DNA for the CDR3: TGTGCCAGCAGCTCAGGACAGACCTACGAGCAGTACTTC. Translated: CASSSGQTYEQYF. This chain links TRBV5-6 with TRBJ2-7; D is perhaps TRBD1 (6 bases). The CDR3 has 13 amino acids. The V end lost 3 bases, the J end lost 2 bases, and 9 bases lay between the germline ends. Germline CDR1 SGHDT, CDR2 YYEEEE.

The CDR3 DNA reads TGTGCCAGCAGTTCACTAGCGGGGGGGAGCGAGCAGTACTTC. The encoded protein is CASSSLAGGSEQYF. The chain links TRBV27 to TRBJ2-7; 13 nucleotides agree with TRBD2. The CDR3 runs 14 residues. The V gene's germline CDR1 is MNHEY and CDR2 SMNVEV (reference sequence). Trimming cost V 4 bases and J 6 bases; bases outside gene matches: 3.

Note on this clone: The sample carries other DNA sequences with the same CDR3. The gene calls are TRBV7-6 and TRBJ2-7; 10 bases fit TRBD2. The length of the CDR3 is 15 residues. The V gene's germline CDR1 is SGHVS and CDR2 FNYEAQ. V lost 1 base to trimming and J lost 3 bases; unmatched junction nucleotides: 3. The CDR3 sequence: CASSLEASGSYEQYF. DNA of the CDR3: TGTGCCAGCAGCTTAGAGGCTAGCGGGAGCTACGAGCAGTACTTC. The complete variable domain, with remaining parts taken from reference TRBV7-6 and TRBJ2-7, reads GAGVSQSPRYKVTKRGQDVALRCDPISGHVSLYWYRQALGQGPEFLTYFNYEAQQDKSGLPNDRFSAERPEGSISTLTIQRTEQRDSAMYRCASSLEASGSYEQYFGPGTRLTVT.

The V and J genes are TRBV7-6 and TRBJ1-1, with D possibly TRBD1 on 6 matching bases. The CDR3 is 14 amino acids. CDR1 is SGHVS, CDR2 FNYEAQ, per germline. Deletions cut 5 bases from V and 5 bases from J, with 15 bases between. The CDR3 nucleotides read TGTGCCAGCAGCGCCCGTGAGGGGGGAACTGAAGCTTTCTTT. Protein sequence: CASSAREGGTEAFF. Variable domain in full (rest from reference TRBV7-6 and TRBJ1-1): GAGVSQSPRYKVTKRGQDVALRCDPISGHVSLYWYRQALGQGPEFLTYFNYEAQQDKSGLPNDRFSAERPEGSISTLTIQRTEQRDSAMYRCASSAREGGTEAFFGQGTRLTVV.

The chain uses TRBV28 and TRBJ1-3, with 7 bases matching TRBD1. The CDR3 sequence is 19 residues long. Germline V CDR1 and CDR2: MDHEN, SYDVKM. V was pared by 4 bases and J by 0 bases, with 15 bases of the junction left unmatched. Here the CDR3 DNA reads TGTGCCAGCAGTTCAACCTACCTACAGGGGATCCTCTCTGGAAACACCATATATTTT. Residues: CASSSTYLQGILSGNTIYF. Full variable domain (rest looked up from reference TRBV28 and TRBJ1-3): DVKVTQSSRYLVKRTGEKVFLECVQDMDHENMFWYRQDPGLGLRLIYFSYDVKMKEKGDIPEGYSVSREKKERFSLILESASTNQTSMYLCASSSTYLQGILSGNTIYFGEGSWLTVV.

The V call is TRBV30, the J call TRBJ2-7; 7 nucleotides line up with TRBD2. The V gene end was trimmed by 7 bases and the J gene end by 6 bases; junction bases not matched to a gene: 21. From germline, CDR1 is GTSNPN and CDR2 SVGIG (reference sequence). This CDR3 is 16 amino acids long. The CDR3 coding sequence is TGTGCCTTGGCTGCCAGTTCCGGGACTACCCCTGGCGAGCAGTACTTC. It yields the protein CALAASSGTTPGEQYF.

V usage is TRBV7-9 and J usage is TRBJ2-1, with 8 bases aligning to TRBD2. Germline CDR1 and CDR2: SEHNR and FQNEAQ (reference sequence). Trimming removed 2 bases from V and 9 bases from J; junction bases left unmatched: 9. The CDR3 extends over 15 amino acids. CDR3 bases: TGTGCCAGCAGCTTATTTACAGCGGGAGTGGGTGAGCAGTTCTTC. Translating it yields CASSLFTAGVGEQFF. Complete variable domain (other parts from reference TRBV7-9 and TRBJ2-1): DTGVSQNPRHKITKRGQNVTFRCDPISEHNRLYWYRQTLGQGPEFLTYFQNEAQLEKSRLLSDRFSAERPKGSFSTLEIQRTEQGDSAMYLCASSLFTAGVGEQFFGPGTRLTVL.

This clone appeared a single time. The chain employs TRBV27 and TRBJ2-7, with 13 bases aligning to TRBD2. This CDR3 spans 16 amino acids. CDR1 is MNHEY, CDR2 SMNVEV, per germline (reference sequence). Trimming took 6 bases from V and 4 from J; bases not matched to a gene: 9. CDR3 nucleotide sequence: TGTGCCAGCAGCCCCGGGACTAGCGGGACTAATTACGAGCAGTACTTC. Protein: CASSPGTSGTNYEQYF.

The rearrangement links TRBV18 to TRBJ1-4, with 11 bases identical to TRBD1. The CDR3 runs 15 residues. Germline V lookup: CDR1 KGHSH, CDR2 LQKENI. V shed 5 bases and J 7 bases; nucleotides not matched to a gene: 6. The CDR3 is CASSSGQGAVEKLFF. The CDR3 nucleotides read TGTGCCAGCTCAAGCGGACAGGGGGCGGTTGAAAAACTGTTTTTT.

The genes are TRBV9 and TRBJ2-1; tentative D call: TRBD2 (5 bases). V lost 0 bases and J 8 bases, leaving 18 bases between the germline ends. Germline values: CDR1 SGDLS, CDR2 YYNGEE. This CDR3 contains 16 residues. CDR3 in DNA: TGTGCCAGCAGCGTAGCCGACTACCCCTCGGCCGATGAGCAGTTCTTC. This codes for CASSVADYPSADEQFF. The full variable domain, completed using reference TRBV9 and TRBJ2-1, is DSGVTQTPKHLITATGQRVTLRCSPRSGDLSVYWYQQSLDQGLQFLIQYYNGEERAKGNILERFSAQQFPDLHSELNLSSLELGDSALYFCASSVADYPSADEQFFGPGTRLTVL.

This sequence joins TRBV28 and TRBJ2-7; possibly TRBD1 for D (6 bases). Deletions cut 2 bases from V and 5 bases from J, with 13 bases between. This CDR3 is 14 amino acids long. CDR1 is MDHEN and CDR2 is SYDVKM in the germline V gene. This CDR3 reads CASSLIQGDHEQYF. The DNA for the CDR3 is TGTGCCAGCAGTTTAATACAGGGCGACCACGAGCAGTACTTC.